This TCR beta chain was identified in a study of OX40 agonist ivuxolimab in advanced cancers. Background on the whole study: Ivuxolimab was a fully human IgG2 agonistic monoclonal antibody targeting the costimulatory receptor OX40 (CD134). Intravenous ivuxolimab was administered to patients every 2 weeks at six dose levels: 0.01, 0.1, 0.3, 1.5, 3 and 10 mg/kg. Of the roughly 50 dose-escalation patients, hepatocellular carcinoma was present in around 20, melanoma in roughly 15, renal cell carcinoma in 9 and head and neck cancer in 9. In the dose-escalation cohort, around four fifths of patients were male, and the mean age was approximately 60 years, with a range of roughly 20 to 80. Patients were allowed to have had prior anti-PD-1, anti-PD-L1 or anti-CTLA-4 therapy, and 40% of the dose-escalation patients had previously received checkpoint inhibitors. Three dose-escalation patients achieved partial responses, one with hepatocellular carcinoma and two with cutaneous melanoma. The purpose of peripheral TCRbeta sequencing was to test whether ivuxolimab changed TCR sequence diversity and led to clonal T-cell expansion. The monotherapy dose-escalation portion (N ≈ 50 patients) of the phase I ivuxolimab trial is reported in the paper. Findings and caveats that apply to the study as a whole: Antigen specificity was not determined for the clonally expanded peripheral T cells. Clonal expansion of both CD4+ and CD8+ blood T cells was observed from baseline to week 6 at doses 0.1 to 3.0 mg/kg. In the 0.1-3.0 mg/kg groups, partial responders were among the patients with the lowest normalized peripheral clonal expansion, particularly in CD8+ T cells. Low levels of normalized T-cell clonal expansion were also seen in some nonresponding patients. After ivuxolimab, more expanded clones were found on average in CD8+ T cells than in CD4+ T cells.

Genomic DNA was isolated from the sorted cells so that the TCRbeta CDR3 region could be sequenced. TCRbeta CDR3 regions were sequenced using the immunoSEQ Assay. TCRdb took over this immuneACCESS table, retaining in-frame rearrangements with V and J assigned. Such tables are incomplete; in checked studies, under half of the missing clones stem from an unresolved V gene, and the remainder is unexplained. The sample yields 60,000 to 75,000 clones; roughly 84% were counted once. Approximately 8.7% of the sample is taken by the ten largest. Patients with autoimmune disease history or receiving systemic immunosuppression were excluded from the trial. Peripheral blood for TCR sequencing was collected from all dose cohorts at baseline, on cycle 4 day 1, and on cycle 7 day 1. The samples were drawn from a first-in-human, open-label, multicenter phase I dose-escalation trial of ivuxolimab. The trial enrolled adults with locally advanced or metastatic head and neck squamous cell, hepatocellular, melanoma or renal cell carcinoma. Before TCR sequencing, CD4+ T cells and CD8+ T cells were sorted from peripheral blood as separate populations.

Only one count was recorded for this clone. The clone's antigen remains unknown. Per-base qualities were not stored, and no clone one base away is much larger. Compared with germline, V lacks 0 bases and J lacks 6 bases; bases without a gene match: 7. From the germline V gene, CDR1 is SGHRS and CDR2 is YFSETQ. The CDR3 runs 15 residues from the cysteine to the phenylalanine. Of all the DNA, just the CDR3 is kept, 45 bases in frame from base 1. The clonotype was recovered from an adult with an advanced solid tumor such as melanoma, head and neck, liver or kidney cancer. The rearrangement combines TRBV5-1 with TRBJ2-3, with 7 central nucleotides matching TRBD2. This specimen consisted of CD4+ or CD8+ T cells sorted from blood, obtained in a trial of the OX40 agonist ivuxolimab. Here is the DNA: TGCGCCAGCAGCTTGGTCCCGGGGGGTGGCGATACGCAGTATTTT. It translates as CASSLVPGGGDTQYF.